The 20 T cell receptor beta chains in this list originate from one sample, sequenced in a study of PD-L1 blockade in urothelial cancer. The time point is: peripheral blood 6 weeks after treatment start. Using immunoSEQ multiplex PCR, the repertoire was profiled, and TCRdb retains in-frame clones only, with some absent. The sample yields about 51,000 clones, more than 75% seen once. The source material was PBMCs, sampled around atezolizumab (anti-PD-L1) treatment. These receptors were collected from a man in his sixties with urothelial cancer.

The V and J genes are TRBV11-2 and TRBJ1-1, with a weak D call TRBD1 (6 bases). Trimming took 4 bases from V and 5 from J, leaving 14 bases between them. CDR3 length equals 14 residues. The germline V gene encodes CDR1 SGHAT and CDR2 FQNNGV. The CDR3 here is CASSSWTELTEAFF. DNA of the CDR3: TGTGCCAGCAGCTCGTGGACAGAGTTGACTGAAGCTTTCTTT. Full variable domain (rest looked up from reference TRBV11-2 and TRBJ1-1): EAGVAQSPRYKIIEKRQSVAFWCNPISGHATLYWYQQILGQGPKLLIQFQNNGVVDDSQLPKDRFSAERLKGVDSTLKIQPAKLEDSAVYLCASSSWTELTEAFFGQGTRLTVV.

The chain links TRBV6-5 to TRBJ1-4; no firm D call. Germline V gene data show CDR1 as MNHEY and CDR2 as SVGAGI. The CDR3 consists of 14 residues. Trimming took off 5 bases at V and 3 bases at J, with 10 bases between the two ends. The CDR3 DNA is TGTGCCAGCAGTCGGTACGGGGCTAATGAAAAACTGTTTTTT. Amino acids: CASSRYGANEKLFF.

This clone has only one observation. The genes are TRBV5-8 and TRBJ2-1; TRBD1 agrees at 12 bases. The trim removed 4 bases at V and 10 bases at J, leaving 9 bases unmatched. The CDR3 loop spans 15 amino acids. The germline V gene has CDR1 SGHTS and CDR2 YDEGEE. In DNA, the CDR3 is TGTGCCAGCAGCCTGCTCGGGACAGGGGGCAGGGAGCAGTTCTTC. It specifies CASSLLGTGGREQFF.

The chain joins TRBV27 to TRBJ2-5, with 13 nucleotides matching TRBD2. Losses at the gene ends were 4 bases for V and 4 bases for J; bases not matched to a gene: 6. This CDR3 spans 16 amino acids. Germline assignment: CDR1 MNHEY and CDR2 SMNVEV (reference sequence). CDR3 residues: CASSSRTSGSGETQYF. The CDR3 bases are TGTGCCAGCAGTTCCCGGACTAGCGGGAGTGGAGAGACCCAGTACTTC.

This CDR3 is CASSVGPGGAEAFF. CDR3 in DNA: TGTGCCAGCAGCGTAGGACCGGGGGGGGCTGAAGCTTTCTTT. The chain recombines TRBV9 with TRBJ1-1; possible D gene TRBD1, 5 bases. Germline CDR1 reads SGDLS; CDR2 reads YYNGEE. Trimming took 0 bases from V and 6 from J, leaving 12 bases between them. The CDR3 is made up of 14 amino acids.

The V gene is TRBV6-1, the J gene TRBJ2-7, with 9 bases aligning to TRBD1. The CDR3 consists of 13 residues. Germline V gene lookup returns CDR1 MNHNS and CDR2 SASEGT. Trimming cost V 10 bases and J 1 base; bases outside gene matches: 5. This chain's CDR3 is CATAGQGSYEQYF. The CDR3 region has the DNA TGTGCCACCGCGGGACAGGGATCCTACGAGCAGTACTTC.

The CDR3 here is CASGLDISGYTF. DNA for the CDR3: TGTGCTAGTGGTTTGGACATCTCGGGCTACACCTTC. The gene calls are TRBV12-5 and TRBJ1-2, with D unclear. The germline V gene has CDR1 LGHNT and CDR2 FRNRAP. Trimming removed 1 base from V and 8 bases from J, with 8 bases in between. This CDR3 has 12 residues.

The rearrangement links TRBV18 to TRBJ1-2, with TRBD1 matching 8 bases. The CDR3 consists of 15 residues. V trimming: 5 bases; J trimming: 3 bases; junction bases outside the gene matches: 8. The germline V gene encodes CDR1 KGHSH and CDR2 LQKENI. CDR3 nucleotides: TGTGCCAGCTCAACTACCGGACAGGGCGACTATGGCTACACCTTC. Its translation: CASSTTGQGDYGYTF.

This sequence joins TRBV27 and TRBJ1-4; D gene ambiguous. Per germline, CDR1 MNHEY and CDR2 SMNVEV (reference sequence). The CDR3 is made up of 15 amino acids. Deletions cut 6 bases from V and 1 base from J, with 12 bases between. The CDR3 is CASSLGGQTNEKLFF. The CDR3 region has the DNA TGTGCCAGCAGCTTGGGCGGGCAAACTAATGAAAAACTGTTTTTT.

The chain is built from TRBV4-1 and TRBJ1-1, with a weak D call TRBD1 (6 bases). The CDR3 covers 17 residues. CDR1 MGHRA and CDR2 YSYEKL come from the germline V gene. Deletions cut 3 bases from V and 1 base from J, with 18 bases between. The CDR3 nucleotides read TGCGCCAGCAGCCAGGAGAACCACAGGGTAGGGAACACTGAAGCTTTCTTT. Translated, it gives CASSQENHRVGNTEAFF.

V is TRBV2 and J is TRBJ2-3; possible D gene TRBD2, 5 bases. Trimming stripped 7 bases from V and 2 bases from J, with 10 bases between. CDR1 is SNHLY and CDR2 is FYNNEI in the germline V gene. The CDR3 has 13 amino acids. CDR3 in DNA: TGTGCCAGCATGAGGGAATCCACAGATACGCAGTATTTT. This gives the protein CASMRESTDTQYF.

This chain links TRBV28 with TRBJ2-5; maybe TRBD2 (5 bases). Germline V gene sequence: CDR1 MDHEN, CDR2 SYDVKM. Trimming cost V 0 bases and J 2 bases, with 10 bases left between them. CDR3 length: 15 amino acids. CDR3 coding DNA: TGTGCCAGCAGTTTATGGGGGAGAGGGCAAGAGACCCAGTACTTC. Residues: CASSLWGRGQETQYF.

The gene calls are TRBV5-6 and TRBJ2-5, with 11 bases aligning to TRBD2. Germline V CDR1 and CDR2: SGHDT, YYEEEE. The CDR3 spans 15 residues. Trimming took 0 bases from V and 7 from J; bases not matched to a gene: 5. CDR3 residues: CASSLGLAGGGTQYF. The CDR3 DNA is TGTGCCAGCAGCTTGGGCCTAGCGGGGGGCGGGACCCAGTACTTC.

This clone came up once. CDR3 sequence reads: CARSSGTADTQYF. The CDR3 nucleotides read TGTGCCAGGTCAAGCGGGACCGCAGATACGCAGTATTTT. The chain combines TRBV6-1 with TRBJ2-3; TRBD2 agrees at 7 bases. V lost 9 bases to trimming and J lost 4 bases; unmatched junction nucleotides: 7. The germline V gene has CDR1 MNHNS and CDR2 SASEGT. There are 13 residues in the CDR3.

This chain connects TRBV4-1 to TRBJ1-3; D unresolved. CDR1 is MGHRA, CDR2 YSYEKL, per germline. This CDR3 has 13 residues. The V gene lost 0 bases and the J gene lost 10 bases, with 10 bases spanning the gap. In DNA, the CDR3 is TGCGCCAGCAGCCAAGATCGTGGCAGAACCATATATTTT. Protein product: CASSQDRGRTIYF.

The chain links TRBV14 to TRBJ1-1; 7 positions agree with TRBD1. The CDR3 sequence is 14 residues long. The trim removed 0 bases at V and 5 bases at J, leaving 3 bases unmatched. Germline values: CDR1 SGHDN, CDR2 FVKESK. The CDR3 region is CASSQEWGQTEAFF. CDR3 nucleotides: TGTGCCAGCAGCCAAGAGTGGGGACAGACTGAAGCTTTCTTT.

The CDR3 loop is CASSQETSASSYEQYF. The CDR3 nucleotides read TGCGCCAGCAGCCAAGAAACTAGCGCAAGCTCCTACGAGCAGTACTTC. The V gene is TRBV4-1, the J gene TRBJ2-7; 7 positions agree with TRBD2. This CDR3 is built from 16 residues. Unmatched junction bases numbered 5, after V lost 0 bases and J lost 0 bases. Germline V lookup: CDR1 MGHRA, CDR2 YSYEKL.

This chain connects TRBV6-4 to TRBJ2-1, with 8 bases matching TRBD1. CDR1 and CDR2 (germline): MRHNA, SNTAGT. This CDR3 is built from 15 residues. V lost 4 bases and J lost 3; bases outside the gene matches: 5. CDR3 bases: TGTGCCAGCAGTGTGCAGGGGGCAGGCTACAATGAGCAGTTCTTC. Translated, it gives CASSVQGAGYNEQFF.

The chain couples TRBV18 to TRBJ1-2; a possible D gene is TRBD1 (6 bases). The CDR3 consists of 12 residues. The V and J ends lost 2 bases and 7 bases respectively, with 8 bases between them. The germline V gene has CDR1 KGHSH and CDR2 LQKENI. CDR3 nucleotides: TGTGCCAGCTCACCAAAGACAGGTGGCTACACCTTC. Amino acid sequence: CASSPKTGGYTF.

The V and J genes are TRBV6-1 and TRBJ1-1; 9 bases are a match to TRBD1. Germline V gene data show CDR1 as MNHNS and CDR2 as SASEGT. The CDR3 is 19 amino acids. J was trimmed by 1 base and V by 1 base; bases with no gene match: 13. The CDR3 loop is CASSEDGGGDRVWNTEAFF. In DNA form, the CDR3 reads TGTGCCAGCAGTGAAGACGGTGGAGGGGACAGGGTCTGGAACACTGAAGCTTTCTTT.